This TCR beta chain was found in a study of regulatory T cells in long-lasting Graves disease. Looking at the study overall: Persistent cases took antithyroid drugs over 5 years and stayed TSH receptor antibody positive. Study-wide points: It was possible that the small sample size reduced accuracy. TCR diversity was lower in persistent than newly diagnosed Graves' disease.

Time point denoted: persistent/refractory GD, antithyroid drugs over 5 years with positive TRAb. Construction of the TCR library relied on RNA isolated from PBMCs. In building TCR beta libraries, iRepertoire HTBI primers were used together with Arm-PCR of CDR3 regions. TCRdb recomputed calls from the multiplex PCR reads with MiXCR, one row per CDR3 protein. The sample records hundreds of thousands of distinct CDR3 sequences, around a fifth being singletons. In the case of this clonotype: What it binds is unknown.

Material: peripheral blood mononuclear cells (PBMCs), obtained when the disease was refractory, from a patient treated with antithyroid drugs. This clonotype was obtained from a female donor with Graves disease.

In nucleotides, the CDR3 is TGCGCCAGCAGCACCGGGGCAGGGTATTCACCCCTCCACTTT. It is translated as CASSTGAGYSPLHF. The chain has TRBV5-1 and TRBJ1-6; D is possibly TRBD1 (5 bases). Germline CDR1 reads SGHRS; CDR2 reads YFSETQ. Trimming cost V 4 bases and J 8 bases, with 13 bases left between them. This CDR3 is built from 14 residues.